This entry describes one TCR beta chain. Its antigen remains undetermined. The input lacks base qualities; no much larger clone sits a single base away. The cohort was made up of several hundred healthy bone marrow donors. At the time of sampling, every cohort member was nominally healthy, though immune exposures that went unrecorded were likely present. The donor was CMV seronegative and belonged to the group of 352 seronegative cohort members. A peripheral blood sample was collected from each donor, and TCR beta sequencing was performed on peripheral blood mononuclear cells. The Qiagen DNeasy Blood Extraction Kit was used to extract genomic DNA from the blood cell samples. The sample comes from a study of cytomegalovirus exposure and HLA in healthy donors (dated by TCRdb to about 2017). Study-level background: An earlier analysis of approximately 640 of the donors reported more than 250 Gb of sequence data and some 100 million unique TCR beta sequences from approximately 180 million T cells. Roughly 300 gigabases of sequencing data and around 85 million unique TCR sequences made up an early release that covered under 750 HLA-typed donors. Among the approximately 420 genotyped donors, approximately 81% belonged to the genetic ancestry cluster associated with self-reported Caucasian donors. The study aimed to test whether cataloging public T cell receptors could reveal signatures of past pathogen exposure. The study profiled the T cell repertoires of approximately 700 subjects by immunosequencing and related them to cytomegalovirus serostatus. Along with the approximately 620-subject first cohort, a separate validation cohort of approximately 110 different subjects was used. To predict cytomegalovirus infection status, the study brought together high-throughput TCR immunosequencing, statistical association of individual TCRs with disease status, and machine learning. In a later analysis, previously published TCR beta repertoires from roughly 710 donors were re-analyzed and high-resolution HLA genotyping was added so that TCR occurrence patterns could be studied. Rather than using new phenotypic data, the later analysis identified candidate immune exposures from TCR beta sequences and from how often those sequences occurred across donors. An earlier analysis of 587 of the donors used high-throughput TCR beta sequencing to judge whether each TCR beta V gene segment behaved as functional or pseudogenic. Donor age, sex, ethnicity and CMV serostatus were compiled together with the repertoire data. A later genetic analysis used genome-wide SNP genotypes for 398 of the 666 donors, treating that subset as a discovery cohort. All discovery cohort repertoires had been generated using a single sequencing platform. Class I and class II HLA loci were covered by the typing at four-digit resolution. Typing coverage varied by locus: roughly 629-640 donors for A, B, C, DRB1 and DQB1; approximately 520 for DQA1; around 570 for DPA1; 450 to 480 for DPB1. Because of strong linkage in the cohort, five DR-DQ haplotypes were treated as single units for association and clustering. Among 398 genotyped donors of the cohort, an average of 235,054 unique TCR beta nucleotide sequences were sequenced per donor, 15% to 20% of them non-productive.

What the study reported, not specific to this receptor: A later analysis found that HLA-associated TCR beta chains were more clonally expanded and had lower generation probabilities than equally common non-associated chains. The only immune exposure information available for the cohort was CMV serostatus. A further reported finding was that TCR beta sequences accurately predicted the HLA-A and HLA-B alleles for most subjects in the first cohort. This cohort had only TCR beta chains sequenced, and the lack of alpha or paired-chain data limited which features could be detected. When HLA alleles, especially DR and DQ, strongly co-occurred, attributing TCR associations to individual alleles was difficult. Some IMGT-functional V segments, including TRBV6-2 and TRBV6-3, could not be told apart with the 87-base-pair reads, so those segments were excluded. In a later analysis, most CMV-associated TCR beta chains were found to appear HLA-restricted, with HLA associations seemingly driven largely by CMV exposure. About 17 rarely observed V segments, including chromosome 9 orphons, were excluded from the earlier analysis of almost 600 of the donors because counts were too low. HLA typing was unavailable for some donors at each locus, so association tests used only the typed subset. Across donors, most TCR sequences were observed very rarely, whereas some public TCRs were present in many individuals. Correlated functional status among segregating V segments might reflect linkage disequilibrium, but an unknown experimental factor could not be ruled out. Compared with the roughly 700-donor mean, donors in an Asian-associated ancestry cluster had fewer N-insertions in productive TCRs, according to a later genetic analysis. A later genetic analysis associated a missense DCLRE1C variant with V-gene and J-gene trimming of TCR beta chains, and an independent cohort replicated the association. Broadly in line with IMGT annotations, most TCR beta V segments showed up in productive rearrangements about 90% or about 30% of the time in an earlier analysis of around 550 of the donors. In the study, about 150 TCR beta chains were listed as associated with cytomegalovirus. Specific HLA alleles were associated with roughly 16,000 TCR beta sequences at a false discovery rate of 0.05 in a later analysis. A cluster of highly shared sequence variants was judged likely to represent a technical artifact of the sequencing pipeline. According to the authors, the approach could potentially be generalized to other disease states and immunological phenotypes. According to a later analysis, parvovirus B19, influenza, CMV and Epstein-Barr virus appeared linked to several top co-occurrence clusters. The presence/absence analyses assumed that sequencing depth was roughly uniform across donors, and that assumption may not be true. In vitro tests confirmed that a few of the cytomegalovirus-associated TCR beta chains recognize cytomegalovirus antigens. In both the original and validation cohorts, the classifier was reported to diagnose cytomegalovirus status with high specificity and sensitivity. According to a later analysis, TCR association rates differed among HLA loci, with DRB1 alleles showing the most associated TCRs and HLA-C alleles showing the fewest.

From the germline V gene, CDR1 is SGDLS and CDR2 is YYNGEE. At the junction V is shortened by 0 bases and J by 3 bases; bases outside the gene matches: 2. The CDR3 holds 15 amino acids from the cysteine to the phenylalanine. CDR3 DNA is the only sequence kept; it has 45 bases, read in frame from the first base. The library was made by the immunoSEQ multiplex PCR assay. A mixture of 60 forward primers for TCR Vbeta segments and 13 reverse primers for TCR Jbeta segments was used in the multiplex PCR. Amplification of the CDR3 region of rearranged TCR beta genes was performed with a multiplex PCR assay on genomic DNA. The amplified TCR beta libraries were sequenced on the Illumina HiSeq System as 87-base-pair reads. The source study handled its data this way. A later analysis tallied around 80 million unique TCR beta chains across the 666 repertoires, and about 12 million of those chains were shared by two or more donors. Raw reads were error-corrected and collapsed into unique sequences with a nearest-neighbor algorithm that merged closely related sequences to remove PCR and sequencing errors. To assign V, D and J gene segments, CDR3 sequences were aligned to IMGT reference sequences. For a sequence to be retained, a match of at least six nucleotides was required to both a V gene segment and a J gene segment. Rearrangements were called productive when the CDR3 lacked stop codons and stayed in frame with V and J; all others were non-productive. CDR3 was defined according to IMGT convention as the region running from the second conserved V-encoded cysteine to the conserved J-encoded phenylalanine. Sequences without an unambiguous match to a single V gene segment were excluded from the earlier analysis of about 630 of the donors. An earlier analysis of a few hundred of the donors called V segments functional above 56.7% productive rearrangements and segregating when the between-donor standard deviation exceeded 5%. A statistical classification framework was built for diagnosing cytomegalovirus status from the catalog of TCR beta chain sequences. In a later analysis, TCR nucleotide sequences were compared against IMGT/GENE-DB human TR gene sequences so that V and J genes could be assigned. In a later analysis, CDR3 sequences and most-parsimonious VDJ recombination scenarios were assigned using the TCRdist pipeline. In a later analysis, every TCR beta chain was defined by the combination of its CDR3 amino acid sequence and its V-gene family, and reads without a unique V-gene family were dropped. In a later analysis, around 650 highly shared, low-generation-probability nucleotide sequences were removed to address suspected cross-contamination and a sequencing artifact. In a later analysis, a clonal expansion index was calculated for each public chain from normalized within-repertoire ranks of inferred template counts. In a later analysis, generation probabilities were computed using a VDJ recombination model fitted to out-of-frame rearrangements, and the results were checked against IGoR. A later analysis scored TCR-TCR, TCR-HLA and TCR-CMV co-occurrence with hypergeometric tests, applying a repertoire-size bias correction to TCR pairs. A later analysis estimated false discovery rates by permuting HLA or CMV assignments 20 times. In a later analysis, co-occurring TCRs were grouped with DBSCAN, and TCRdist sequence similarity was added when clustering was performed within HLA-allele-positive subsets. Repertoires with fewer than 30,000 or more than 120,000 public chains, plus five repertoires with anomalous nucleotide sharing, were excluded from co-occurrence clustering. TCRdb took over this immuneACCESS table, retaining in-frame rearrangements with V and J assigned. Such tables are incomplete; in checked studies, under half of the missing clones stem from an unresolved V gene, and the remainder is unexplained. V and J calls and clone size are as listed in that table; D and trimming were resolved from the DNA. For this sample the table gives around 130,000 clones, of which 65% to 90% were detected only once. The ten largest clones add up to 1% to 1.5% of the sample.

The clonotype comes from a girl aged 2 to 9 in good health and CMV-seronegative. Source material: PBMCs. The sequence links TRBV9 to TRBJ2-3; 9 middle bases align to TRBD1. The CDR3 here reads CASSVAQGATDTQYF. The DNA sequence reads TGTGCCAGCAGCGTAGCACAGGGGGCAACAGATACGCAGTATTTT.